These 20 T cell receptor beta chains originate from one sample sequenced in a study of Graves' ophthalmopathy and Graves' hyperthyroidism. The sequenced template was RNA, covering the TCR beta CDR3 region. Following a first-round RT-PCR that used HTBI primers, a second-round multiplex PCR was carried out. From the multiplex PCR reads, TCRdb called clonotypes with MiXCR, one entry per CDR3 protein. The sample lists 200,000 to 250,000 distinct CDR3 sequences; 25% to 35% were seen once. What was sequenced was peripheral blood. All receptors derive from a middle-aged man with Graves' ophthalmopathy.

This clonotype was seen many times. The genes are TRBV12-3 or TRBV12-4 and TRBJ2-7, with a possible D match to TRBD1 (5 bases). The CDR3 has 13 amino acids. V gave up 3 bases and J gave up 2 bases, with 8 bases separating them. CDR3 region: CASSLGPPYEQYF. The CDR3 DNA reads as TGTGCCAGCAGTTTGGGGCCCCCCTACGAGCAGTACTTC.

The table lists this clonotype with many counts. The J gene is TRBJ1-1, the V gene TRBV15; 7 nucleotides agree with TRBD1. Germline CDR1 LNHNV, CDR2 YYDKDF (reference sequence). The V gene end was trimmed by 2 bases and the J gene end by 10 bases; junction bases not matched to a gene: 7. The length of the CDR3 is 13 residues. As DNA, the CDR3 is TGTGCCACCAGCAGATCTGGAACAGGGGTAGCTTTCTTT. Residues: CATSRSGTGVAFF.

This clonotype was counted ten times or more. V usage is TRBV24-1 and J usage is TRBJ2-5; 8 bases fit TRBD1. Per germline, CDR1 KGHDR and CDR2 SFDVKD. V dropped 2 bases and J dropped 5; count of bases not matched to a gene: 6. The length of the CDR3 is 15 residues. CDR3 in amino acids: CATSDSQGAWETQYF. The CDR3 coding sequence is TGTGCCACCAGTGATTCTCAGGGGGCGTGGGAGACCCAGTACTTC.

The V gene is TRBV6-1, the J gene TRBJ2-7, with 12 bases fitting TRBD1. Looked up from germline, CDR1 is MNHNS and CDR2 is SASEGT. The V segment lost 6 bases and the J segment 6 bases; nucleotides outside the gene matches: 6. The CDR3 runs 14 residues. CDR3 amino acids: CASRGDRGLVEQYF. For the CDR3, the DNA is TGTGCCAGCAGAGGGGACAGGGGGCTGGTCGAGCAGTACTTC.

The chain uses TRBV6-1 and TRBJ2-5, with D unclear. The V end lost 5 bases, the J end lost 5 bases, and 12 bases lay between the germline ends. The CDR3 runs 13 residues. Germline-derived CDR1 and CDR2 are MNHNS and SASEGT. For the CDR3, the DNA is TGTGCCAGCAGTCCGGGCCGAAGGGAGACCCAGTACTTC. Its protein is CASSPGRRETQYF.

This clonotype was counted at least ten times. The V call is TRBV6-6, the J call TRBJ2-7; D may be TRBD2 (6 bases). Trimming took off 5 bases at V and 4 bases at J, with 15 bases between the two ends. The CDR3 covers 14 residues. CDR1 is MNHNY, CDR2 SVGAGI, per germline (reference sequence). CDR3 in DNA: TGTGCCAGCAGTAGTGTGGGAGGAGGGTACGAGCAGTACTTC. Protein: CASSSVGGGYEQYF.

This sequence joins TRBV6-1 and TRBJ2-5; TRBD2 agrees at 10 bases. V was clipped by 2 bases and J by 5 bases; unmatched bases: 2. The CDR3 is 14 residues long. Germline V gene sequence: CDR1 MNHNS, CDR2 SASEGT. The CDR3 protein is CASSEIAGGETQYF. The CDR3, as DNA: TGTGCCAGCAGTGAAATAGCGGGAGGTGAGACCCAGTACTTC.

This clonotype appeared many times. V and J are TRBV6-5 and TRBJ2-2; D gene uncertain. The germline CDR1 and CDR2 sequences are MNHEY and SVGAGI. The CDR3 extends over 15 amino acids. The ends were cut back, 6 bases at V and 3 bases at J, with 14 bases in the middle. CDR3 in amino acids: CASRHPLGDTGELFF. DNA for the CDR3: TGTGCCAGCAGACACCCCCTAGGTGACACCGGGGAGCTGTTTTTT.

This clonotype was detected ten times or more. CDR3 sequence: CASSLRVAQETQYF. The CDR3 DNA reads as TGTGCCAGCAGCTTACGGGTCGCTCAAGAGACCCAGTACTTC. The chain is built from TRBV7-8 and TRBJ2-5; unclear D gene. Germline V CDR1 and CDR2: SGHVS, FQNEAQ. The CDR3 runs to 14 residues. V was trimmed by 2 bases and J by 2 bases, leaving 9 bases between them.

This clonotype was detected many times. The V call is TRBV7-2, the J call TRBJ2-7; 11 positions agree with TRBD2. The CDR3 has 16 amino acids. Germline trimming cut 2 bases from V and 2 bases from J; bases unmatched to any gene: 5. Germline V gives CDR1 SGHTA, CDR2 FQGNSA. CDR3 amino acids: CASSLSTTSGAYEQYF. The CDR3 DNA is TGTGCCAGCAGCTTATCTACGACTAGCGGGGCCTACGAGCAGTACTTC.

J is TRBJ1-1 and V is TRBV6-2 or TRBV6-3; the D is unclear. CDR3 size: 13 residues. CDR1 and CDR2 from the germline V gene are MNHEY and SVGEGT. Trimming took 0 bases from V and 7 from J, leaving 9 bases between them. The DNA of the CDR3 is TGTGCCAGCAGTTACTCGAGCCCAGGTGAAGCTTTCTTT. Translated: CASSYSSPGEAFF.

The V call is TRBV11-2, the J call TRBJ1-6; D not certain. Per the germline V gene, CDR1 is SGHAT and CDR2 is FQNNGV. The CDR3 totals 12 residues. V was trimmed by 5 bases and J by 13 bases, leaving 12 bases between them. CDR3 in DNA: TGTGCCAGCAGCCCACATCGCGGTCCCCTCCACTTT. Its translation is CASSPHRGPLHF. Complete variable domain (other parts from reference TRBV11-2 and TRBJ1-6): EAGVAQSPRYKIIEKRQSVAFWCNPISGHATLYWYQQILGQGPKLLIQFQNNGVVDDSQLPKDRFSAERLKGVDSTLKIQPAKLEDSAVYLCASSPHRGPLHFGNGTRLTVT.

V gene TRBV28 combines with J gene TRBJ2-5; 8 bases match TRBD1. Germline lookup yields CDR1 MDHEN and CDR2 SYDVKM. V lost 6 bases, J lost 4 bases, and 7 bases stayed unmatched. This CDR3 has 14 amino acids. The CDR3 loop is CASRDQGAVETQYF. The CDR3 DNA follows: TGTGCCAGCAGGGATCAGGGGGCGGTAGAGACCCAGTACTTC.

This clonotype was observed at least ten times. The chain links TRBV30 to TRBJ1-6, with 7 bases aligning to TRBD1. Germline V gene sequence: CDR1 GTSNPN, CDR2 SVGIG (reference sequence). This CDR3 contains 12 residues. The V gene end was trimmed by 3 bases and the J gene end by 14 bases; junction bases not matched to a gene: 7. CDR3 sequence (DNA): TGTGCCTGGAGAAGGACAGGCGGTTCCCTCCACTTT. It yields the protein CAWRRTGGSLHF.

This clonotype was picked up many times. This chain uses TRBV6-2 or TRBV6-3 with TRBJ1-5; D is undetermined. Trimming took 2 bases from V and 5 from J, leaving 7 bases between them. Germline V gene data show CDR1 as MNHEY and CDR2 as SVGEGT. The CDR3 has 13 residues. CDR3 amino acids: CASSYVRDQPQHF. Here the CDR3 DNA reads TGTGCCAGCAGTTACGTGAGAGATCAGCCCCAGCATTTT.

This clonotype has at least ten counts. The rearrangement joins TRBV12-3 or TRBV12-4 to TRBJ2-2; 8 bases are a match to TRBD1. CDR3 size: 13 residues. The V segment lost 11 bases and the J segment 4 bases; nucleotides outside the gene matches: 6. CDR3 in DNA: TGTGCCGCCGGACAGGGCCCCACCGGGGAGCTGTTTTTT. This encodes CAAGQGPTGELFF.

The chain uses TRBV6-2 or TRBV6-3 and TRBJ2-5; D gene ambiguous. This CDR3 has 14 residues. V was shortened by 0 bases and J by 2 bases, with 7 bases between the two germline ends. CDR1 MNHEY and CDR2 SVGEGT come from the germline V gene. CDR3 nucleotides: TGTGCCAGCAGTTACTCTTCCGTTCAAGAGACCCAGTACTTC. Translating it yields CASSYSSVQETQYF.

The chain couples TRBV28 to TRBJ1-1; unclear D gene. The V gene's germline CDR1 is MDHEN and CDR2 SYDVKM. The V end was cut by 4 bases, the J end by 8 bases, with 8 bases between. The CDR3 is 11 residues long. CDR3 loop: CASSSNREAFF. CDR3 coding DNA: TGTGCCAGCAGTTCGAACAGAGAAGCTTTCTTT.

This clonotype showed up many times. The chain is built from TRBV28 and TRBJ2-4; D is possibly TRBD1 (6 bases). The CDR3 consists of 15 residues. Trimming shortened V by 5 bases and J by 6 bases, and 17 bases separated the two germline ends. The germline V gene has CDR1 MDHEN and CDR2 SYDVKM. The CDR3 coding sequence is TGTGCCAGCAGTCTCACAAAGGGGGAGTTAAACATTCAGTACTTC. Protein product: CASSLTKGELNIQYF.

This clonotype has at least ten counts. The chain employs TRBV12-3 or TRBV12-4 and TRBJ1-5, with D possibly TRBD1 on 6 matching bases. The CDR3 is made up of 16 amino acids. V was clipped by 4 bases and J by 2 bases, with 15 bases between them. The CDR3 protein is CASSSSVRGRNQPQHF. Here the CDR3 DNA reads TGTGCCAGCAGTTCCTCCGTCCGGGGGCGCAATCAGCCCCAGCATTTT.